The 22 T cell receptor beta chains below all came from one sample that was sequenced in a study of cytomegalovirus exposure and HLA in healthy donors. Using immunoSEQ multiplex PCR, the repertoire was profiled, and TCRdb retains in-frame clones only, with some absent. The table lists 250,000 to 400,000 clones, roughly 87% of them singletons. The sequencing sample was made of PBMCs. Receptors originate from a man younger than 40 in good health and CMV-seronegative.

This sequence joins TRBV6-5 and TRBJ1-2, with D tentatively TRBD1 (6 bases). The V and J ends lost 5 bases and 4 bases respectively, with 8 bases between them. In germline, CDR1 is MNHEY, CDR2 SVGAGI. CDR3 length: 12 residues. The CDR3 sequence: CASSQDSYGYTF. The CDR3 coding sequence is TGTGCCAGCAGTCAGGACAGCTATGGCTACACCTTC.

In the case of this clone: The same CDR3 arises from other DNA sequences in this sample as well. This chain uses TRBV29-1 with TRBJ1-2; D may be TRBD1 (5 bases). CDR3 length equals 11 residues. The germline V gene encodes CDR1 SQVTM and CDR2 ANQGSEA. Deletions cut 0 bases from V and 9 bases from J, with 8 bases between. Here the CDR3 DNA reads TGCAGCGTTGAAGACAGGGTCAGCTACACCTTC. Its translation is CSVEDRVSYTF.

The rearrangement joins TRBV7-9 to TRBJ1-1; 9 nucleotides line up with TRBD1. This CDR3 region has 15 residues. Germline values: CDR1 SEHNR, CDR2 FQNEAQ (reference sequence). Trimming cost V 5 bases and J 1 base; bases outside gene matches: 5. This CDR3 reads CASSLGTGQNTEAFF. CDR3 DNA sequence: TGTGCCAGCAGCCTCGGGACAGGGCAGAACACTGAAGCTTTCTTT.

The CDR3 DNA reads TGTGCCAGCAGTGAAGGTTTGTCAGGGTCTGGAAACACCATATATTTT. Protein: CASSEGLSGSGNTIYF. This sequence joins TRBV6-1 and TRBJ1-3; maybe TRBD1 (5 bases). Trimming stripped 1 base from V and 1 base from J, with 11 bases between. CDR3 length: 16 residues. Germline CDR1 reads MNHNS; CDR2 reads SASEGT.

The V call is TRBV4-3, the J call TRBJ1-4; D not resolved. Trimming shortened V by 0 bases and J by 14 bases, and 16 bases separated the two germline ends. This CDR3 spans 14 amino acids. Per germline, CDR1 LGHNA and CDR2 YSLEER. CDR3 in amino acids: CASSQEFQKRRLFF. The CDR3 DNA sequence: TGCGCCAGCAGCCAAGAATTTCAAAAGAGGCGGCTGTTTTTT.

The V and J genes are TRBV11-2 and TRBJ2-1; the match to TRBD2 covers 13 bases. The CDR3 has 16 residues. V trimming: 5 bases; J trimming: 4 bases; junction bases outside the gene matches: 5. Germline V gene lookup returns CDR1 SGHAT and CDR2 FQNNGV. Written as DNA, the CDR3 is TGTGCCAGCAGCCCGCGGGGACTAGCGGGGTACAATGAGCAGTTCTTC. Its protein product is CASSPRGLAGYNEQFF.

V and J are TRBV11-3 and TRBJ2-1, with TRBD1 identical over 7 bases. With V trimmed by 5 bases and J by 2 bases, 6 bases remained unmatched. In germline, CDR1 is SGHNT, CDR2 YENEEA. The CDR3 consists of 15 residues. The CDR3 protein is CASSPRQGTYNEQFF. In DNA form, the CDR3 reads TGTGCCAGCAGCCCTCGACAGGGAACCTACAATGAGCAGTTCTTC.

This clone showed up just once. The chain carries TRBV5-1 and TRBJ2-2; TRBD1 matches at 9 bases. CDR1 and CDR2 from the germline V gene are SGHRS and YFSETQ. The trim removed 4 bases at V and 4 bases at J, leaving 8 bases unmatched. The CDR3 is 16 amino acids. The DNA for the CDR3 is TGCGCCAGCAGCCCCGGGACAGGGTCCGTCACCGGGGAGCTGTTTTTT. Its protein product is CASSPGTGSVTGELFF.

This clone was detected only once. This may be a read error, as it is one base from a much larger clone. The chain joins TRBV2 to TRBJ2-7; 7 bases align to TRBD1. The CDR3 consists of 12 residues. J gave up 3 bases and V 6 bases, and 2 bases lay outside the gene matches. Per germline, CDR1 SNHLY and CDR2 FYNNEI. In nucleotides, the CDR3 is TGTGCCAGCAGGACAGGGTTCTACGAGCAGTACTTC. It is translated as CASRTGFYEQYF.

The genes are TRBV12-5 and TRBJ2-5, with TRBD2 identical over 13 bases. Germline CDR1 LGHNT, CDR2 FRNRAP. Germline trimming cut 1 base from V and 1 base from J; bases unmatched to any gene: 3. The CDR3 is 17 residues long. For the CDR3, the DNA is TGTGCTAGTGGTTTGGGGGGGACTAGCGGGGCCCAAGAGACCCAGTACTTC. Protein product: CASGLGGTSGAQETQYF.

The J gene is TRBJ1-1, the V gene TRBV7-2; no firm D call. CDR1 is SGHTA and CDR2 is FQGNSA in the germline V gene. The length of the CDR3 is 13 residues. With 2 bases removed from V and 8 bases from J, the gap between germline ends came to 12 bases. The CDR3: CASSLTTEVEAFF. The CDR3 bases are TGTGCCAGCAGCTTAACGACGGAGGTGGAAGCTTTCTTT. Full variable domain (missing parts from reference TRBV7-2 and TRBJ1-1): GAGVSQSPSNKVTEKGKDVELRCDPISGHTALYWYRQSLGQGLEFLIYFQGNSAPDKSGLPSDRFSAERTGGSVSTLTIQRTQQEDSAVYLCASSLTTEVEAFFGQGTRLTVV.

This clone was detected once. The V gene is TRBV10-3, the J gene TRBJ2-1, with a tentative D call TRBD2 (6 bases). With 4 bases removed from V and 0 bases from J, the gap between germline ends came to 19 bases. The germline CDR1 and CDR2 sequences are ENHRY and SYGVKD. This CDR3 is 18 amino acids long. CDR3 coding DNA: TGTGCCATCAGTGGAGGACCCGGCGGGGCGAGCTCCTACAATGAGCAGTTCTTC. This codes for CAISGGPGGASSYNEQFF.

Here the CDR3 reads CSVGTNRYPTYEQYF. CDR3 nucleotides: TGCAGCGTTGGGACGAACAGGTACCCGACCTACGAGCAGTACTTC. The chain links TRBV29-1 to TRBJ2-7; weak D call: TRBD1 (5 bases). Germline loops: CDR1 SQVTM, CDR2 ANQGSEA. V was trimmed by 4 bases and J by 2 bases, leaving 18 bases between them. The CDR3 is 15 amino acids.

The chain uses TRBV15 and TRBJ1-4, with D possibly matching TRBD1 (6 bases). CDR3 length: 17 residues. Germline V CDR1 and CDR2: LNHNV, YYDKDF (reference sequence). The V end lost 1 base, the J end lost 3 bases, and 15 bases lay between the germline ends. The CDR3 nucleotides are TGTGCCACCAGCAGAGGGCCACTGACAGGCCCTAATGAAAAACTGTTTTTT. It codes for CATSRGPLTGPNEKLFF.

The chain employs TRBV27 and TRBJ1-1; 8 bases agree with TRBD1. This CDR3 region has 12 residues. CDR1 MNHEY and CDR2 SMNVEV come from the germline V gene (reference sequence). With 7 bases clipped from V and 8 bases from J, the junction kept 6 bases outside the gene matches. CDR3 residues: CASTSTGAEAFF. The CDR3 DNA sequence: TGTGCCAGCACTTCGACAGGGGCAGAAGCTTTCTTT.

This chain connects TRBV19 to TRBJ1-2; 9 positions match TRBD1. V was pared by 5 bases and J by 3 bases, with 7 bases of the junction left unmatched. From germline, CDR1 is LNHDA and CDR2 SQIVND (reference sequence). This CDR3 comprises 15 residues. The CDR3: CASSPWTGADYGYTF. The CDR3 region has the DNA TGTGCCAGTAGTCCATGGACAGGGGCGGACTATGGCTACACCTTC.

The J gene is TRBJ1-5, the V gene TRBV4-1; 9 nucleotides match TRBD1. The CDR3 spans 15 residues. Trimming took 3 bases from V and 4 from J; bases not matched to a gene: 4. CDR1 is MGHRA, CDR2 YSYEKL, per germline. The CDR3 DNA reads as TGCGCCAGCAGCCACGCCGGGACAGGGAATCAGCCCCAGCATTTT. It yields the protein CASSHAGTGNQPQHF.

This sequence joins TRBV30 and TRBJ2-1; 8 bases line up with TRBD2. Germline CDR1 reads GTSNPN; CDR2 reads SVGIG (reference sequence). The CDR3 has 14 residues. CDR3 amino acids: CAGDVSGGRNEQFF. The CDR3 DNA reads TGTGCTGGAGATGTATCGGGGGGGAGGAATGAGCAGTTCTTC.

The chain recombines TRBV7-8 with TRBJ1-1; D unresolved. Between the trimmed V and J ends, which lost 1 base and 6 bases, there was a span of 9 bases. In germline, CDR1 is SGHVS, CDR2 FQNEAQ. This CDR3 is built from 13 residues. CDR3 coding DNA: TGTGCCAGCAGCTTAGGCGGGTTTGCTGAAGCTTTCTTT. As protein: CASSLGGFAEAFF. Supplemented by reference TRBV7-8 and TRBJ1-1, the full variable domain reads GAGVSQSPRYKVAKRGQDVALRCDPISGHVSLFWYQQALGQGPEFLTYFQNEAQLDKSGLPSDRFFAERPEGSVSTLKIQRTQQEDSAVYLCASSLGGFAEAFFGQGTRLTVV.

The chain carries TRBV30 and TRBJ2-1, with D perhaps matching TRBD1 (6 bases). This CDR3 is built from 13 residues. Germline lookup yields CDR1 GTSNPN and CDR2 SVGIG (reference sequence). Deletions cut 3 bases from V and 5 bases from J, with 11 bases between. Here the CDR3 DNA reads TGTGCCTGGAGCGGTCAGGGGCACAATGAGCAGTTCTTC. The encoded protein is CAWSGQGHNEQFF.

The genes are TRBV7-7 and TRBJ2-5; D gene uncertain. The CDR3 consists of 13 residues. In germline, CDR1 is SSHAT, CDR2 FNYEAQ (reference sequence). Trimming cost V 1 base and J 1 base, with 4 bases left between them. The CDR3 region is CASSLVGQETQYF. CDR3 nucleotide sequence: TGTGCCAGCAGCTTAGTCGGCCAAGAGACCCAGTACTTC. The full variable domain, with the rest looked up from reference TRBV7-7 and TRBJ2-5, is GAGVSQSPRYKVTKRGQDVTLRCDPISSHATLYWYQQALGQGPEFLTYFNYEAQPDKSGLPSDRFSAERPEGSISTLTIQRTEQRDSAMYRCASSLVGQETQYFGPGTRLLVL.

V is TRBV4-3 and J is TRBJ2-7; 13 bases line up with TRBD2. Germline loops: CDR1 LGHNA, CDR2 YSLEER. This CDR3 is built from 14 residues. V lost 5 bases to trimming and J lost 6 bases; unmatched junction nucleotides: 4. CDR3 nucleotides: TGCGCCAGCAGCTTTTGGACTAGCGGGGGCGAGCAGTACTTC. Its protein is CASSFWTSGGEQYF.